This is a list of T cell receptor beta chains from one sample in a study of PD-L1 blockade in urothelial cancer. TCRdb's copy holds only in-frame clones and misses some; the assay was immunoSEQ multiplex PCR. This table has roughly 20,000 clones, about 91% appearing once. The source material was PBMCs, sampled around atezolizumab (anti-PD-L1) treatment. All receptors derive from a man in his forties or fifties with urothelial cancer. Each CDR3 is given with its conserved first and last residue. Fields, in order: clone size, D gene, CDR3 length, V gene, J gene, CDR3 DNA, CDR3 protein. A D gene is named only where the DNA matches it firmly. The listing skips clone size in some rows; elsewhere it reads once, few, many or a size class.

size: once; D: TRBD2; length: 14; V: TRBV7-2; J: TRBJ2-7; DNA: TGTGCCAGCAGCCCCGGACTAGAAAGGTACGAGCAGTACTTC; CDR3: CASSPGLERYEQYF
size: NA; D: NA; length: 14; V: TRBV28; J: TRBJ2-5; DNA: TGTGCCAGCAGTTGGTACAGGGCGGGCGAGACCCAGTACTTC; CDR3: CASSWYRAGETQYF
size: NA; D: TRBD1; length: 17; V: TRBV27; J: TRBJ1-6; DNA: TGTGCCAGCAGAGGGGACAGGGGATTTTTCTTCGATTCACCCCTCCACTTT; CDR3: CASRGDRGFFFDSPLHF
size: NA; D: NA; length: 14; V: TRBV25-1; J: TRBJ2-1; DNA: TGTGCCAGCAGCTTCCCGACCGGGGGTCTTGGGCAGTTCTTC; CDR3: CASSFPTGGLGQFF
size: NA; D: TRBD2; length: 15; V: TRBV10-2; J: TRBJ2-7; DNA: TGCGCCAGCAGTGAAAGCGGGGGGCCCTCCTACGAGCAGTACTTC; CDR3: CASSESGGPSYEQYF
size: NA; D: NA; length: 11; V: TRBV6-1; J: TRBJ1-2; DNA: TGTGCCAGCAGTGAAGGTTATCTCGGGGCCTTC; CDR3: CASSEGYLGAF
size: NA; D: TRBD2; length: 17; V: TRBV11-3; J: TRBJ2-1; DNA: TGTGCCAGCAGCTTAGTAGTTCTAGCGGGGGGGCATAGTGAGCAGTTCTTC; CDR3: CASSLVVLAGGHSEQFF
size: NA; D: TRBD2; length: 17; V: TRBV28; J: TRBJ2-7; DNA: TGTGCCAGCAGTTCAAAAGGGACCCCGGGGGGGACCTACGAGCAGTACTTC; CDR3: CASSSKGTPGGTYEQYF
size: NA; D: NA; length: 16; V: TRBV9; J: TRBJ2-6; DNA: TGTGCCAGCAGCGTAAGTAGCGACTCTGGGGCCAACGTCCTGACTTTC; CDR3: CASSVSSDSGANVLTF
size: NA; D: NA; length: 16; V: TRBV5-6; J: TRBJ2-3; DNA: TGTGCCAGCAGCTTGGGGTGGGGCACTAGCACAGATACGCAGTATTTT; CDR3: CASSLGWGTSTDTQYF
size: NA; D: NA; length: 17; V: TRBV15; J: TRBJ2-7; DNA: TGTGCCACCAGCAGAGAACGGGACATCCAACAGAACTACGAGCAGTACTTC; CDR3: CATSRERDIQQNYEQYF
size: NA; D: TRBD2; length: 16; V: TRBV6-1; J: TRBJ2-7; DNA: TGTGCCAGCAGTGCACTAGCGGGGATTAGCTCCTACGAGCAGTACTTC; CDR3: CASSALAGISSYEQYF
size: NA; D: TRBD1; length: 13; V: TRBV5-1; J: TRBJ2-7; DNA: TGCGCCAGCAGCTTGGGGACAGGGGCCGAGCAGTACTTC; CDR3: CASSLGTGAEQYF
size: NA; D: NA; length: 15; V: TRBV5-6; J: TRBJ1-2; DNA: TGTGCCAGCACCTCACCGGGGCTCAGGGGCTATGGCTACACCTTC; CDR3: CASTSPGLRGYGYTF
size: NA; D: NA; length: 17; V: TRBV7-6; J: TRBJ2-1; DNA: TGTGCCAGCAGCCTTAATAGCGAGTACTGGTCCTACAATGAGCAGTTCTTC; CDR3: CASSLNSEYWSYNEQFF
size: NA; D: TRBD1; length: 15; V: TRBV28; J: TRBJ1-4; DNA: TGTGCCAGCAGTTTATCCTGGACAGGGGTTGAAAAACTGTTTTTT; CDR3: CASSLSWTGVEKLFF